This TCR beta chain was sequenced for a study of T-cell memory formation after mild COVID-19. Comments on this clonotype: Antigen specificity is unknown.

Via MiXCR, TCRdb re-called the 5' RACE reads, giving one row per CDR3 protein. This table holds fewer than 650,000 distinct CDR3 sequences, approximately 21% found once. Study conclusions and caveats: Among clones contracting day 15 to 85, CD4/CD8 was balanced, whereas later expanders leaned CD4+.

The germline V gene has CDR1 LNHDA and CDR2 SQIVND (reference sequence). The trim removed 6 bases at V and 2 bases at J, leaving 12 bases unmatched. This CDR3 is 17 amino acids long. Input material: PBMCs or a T cell subset sorted from them (not recorded which). V and J are TRBV19 and TRBJ2-7, with 11 nucleotides matching TRBD2. The origin of this receptor is an adult woman who had mild COVID-19 (a few samples of this study predate the infection). Cell type and time point are not known. The CDR3 is CASSNRPSSGRPYEQYF. The CDR3 DNA is TGTGCCAGTAGCAACCGACCTTCTAGCGGGAGGCCCTACGAGCAGTACTTC. The whole variable domain, filled in from reference TRBV19 and TRBJ2-7, reads DGGITQSPKYLFRKEGQNVTLSCEQNLNHDAMYWYRQDPGQGLRLIYYSQIVNDFQKGDIAEGYSVSREKKESFPLTVTSAQKNPTAFYLCASSNRPSSGRPYEQYFGPGTRLTVT.